The 19 T cell receptor beta chains below all came from one sample that was sequenced in a study of beta chain features in type 1 diabetes. Study-level findings and limits: When Type 1 diabetes patients were examined, their TCRB CDR3s proved moderately but significantly shorter in all four CD4+ subsets.

No antigen has been identified for these receptors. Expressed TCRB transcripts got sequenced, as all isolated RNA was reverse transcribed. Clones were sequenced by immunoSEQ multiplex PCR, and TCRdb holds only the in-frame ones, with some missing. The sample carries about 660,000 clones, 11% to 15% recorded once. Sequencing was carried out using naive CD4+ T cells from blood. The receptors originated from a man aged 18 to 29 with type 1 diabetes.

The chain couples TRBV29-1 to TRBJ2-6, with D perhaps assigned TRBD1 or TRBD2 (5 bases each). Germline loops: CDR1 SQVTM, CDR2 ANQGSEA. The CDR3 consists of 15 residues. The ends were cut back, 7 bases at V and 2 bases at J, with 15 bases in the middle. CDR3 in DNA: TGCAGCGCCCTTGGGGGTGAAACTGGGGCCAACGTCCTGACTTTC. The encoded protein is CSALGGETGANVLTF.

This chain uses TRBV9 with TRBJ2-5; D ambiguous. V gave up 4 bases and J gave up 1 base, with 14 bases separating them. Germline V CDR1 and CDR2: SGDLS, YYNGEE. This CDR3 comprises 15 residues. CDR3 residues: CASSPNRVFQETQYF. The CDR3 DNA reads as TGTGCCAGCAGCCCCAACCGGGTGTTCCAAGAGACCCAGTACTTC.

This clone was observed a handful of times. This chain connects TRBV11-2 to TRBJ2-1; perhaps TRBD2 as D (5 bases). The CDR3 has 13 residues. The V and J ends lost 1 base and 9 bases respectively, with 10 bases between them. Per the germline V gene, CDR1 is SGHAT and CDR2 is FQNNGV. The CDR3 sequence is CASSLVEGVEQFF. In nucleotides, the CDR3 is TGTGCCAGCAGCTTAGTTGAGGGAGTTGAGCAGTTCTTC.

This clone was counted a few times. The same CDR3 arises from other DNA sequences in this sample as well. The chain couples TRBV9 to TRBJ2-2; D might be TRBD1 (5 bases). Germline V lookup: CDR1 SGDLS, CDR2 YYNGEE. The CDR3 covers 15 residues. V was pared by 0 bases and J by 2 bases, with 8 bases between. CDR3 sequence: CASSVGGQNTGELFF. CDR3 nucleotide sequence: TGTGCCAGCAGCGTAGGGGGCCAAAACACCGGGGAGCTGTTTTTT.

This clone was observed a few times. The DNA of the CDR3 is TGCAGCGTTCAATTCCGGGACAGGGGGAACTATGGCTACACCTTC. Its translation: CSVQFRDRGNYGYTF. This chain joins TRBV29-1 and TRBJ1-2; 11 bases are shared with TRBD1. V lost 5 bases to trimming and J lost 2 bases; unmatched junction nucleotides: 7. The germline gives CDR1 SQVTM, CDR2 ANQGSEA. CDR3 size: 15 residues.

J is TRBJ2-1 and V is TRBV7-9; 7 bases match TRBD1. V dropped 5 bases and J dropped 5; count of bases not matched to a gene: 9. Per the germline V gene, CDR1 is SEHNR and CDR2 is FQNEAQ (reference sequence). This CDR3 has 15 amino acids. In DNA, the CDR3 is TGTGCCAGCAGCCCCCGGGGAACAGGGGACAATGAGCAGTTCTTC. This codes for CASSPRGTGDNEQFF.

The CDR3 DNA follows: TGTGCCAGCAGCCGAGACCGGACTAGCGGGCTACAAGAGACCCAGTACTTC. This translates into CASSRDRTSGLQETQYF. The V gene is TRBV7-9, the J gene TRBJ2-5, with 11 bases fitting TRBD2. The CDR3 contains 17 residues. Germline trimming cut 5 bases from V and 2 bases from J; bases unmatched to any gene: 10. Germline CDR1 is SEHNR and CDR2 is FQNEAQ (reference sequence). The full variable domain, in which reference TRBV7-9 and TRBJ2-5 provide the parts outside the CDR3, is DTGVSQNPRHKITKRGQNVTFRCDPISEHNRLYWYRQTLGQGPEFLTYFQNEAQLEKSRLLSDRFSAERPKGSFSTLEIQRTEQGDSAMYLCASSRDRTSGLQETQYFGPGTRLLVL.

The chain links TRBV29-1 to TRBJ2-5; TRBD1 is a possible D gene (6 bases). The germline V and J ends were trimmed by 6 bases and 5 bases, with 16 bases remaining between them. Germline assignment: CDR1 SQVTM and CDR2 ANQGSEA. The CDR3 consists of 13 residues. This CDR3 reads CSVRQALRETQYF. CDR3 DNA sequence: TGCAGCGTCCGACAGGCCCTGAGGGAGACCCAGTACTTC.

This CDR3 is CASSSGEAHTQYF. In nucleotides, the CDR3 is TGTGCCAGCAGCTCGGGGGAGGCCCATACGCAGTATTTT. The chain joins TRBV7-2 to TRBJ2-3, with a possible D match to TRBD2 (6 bases). The CDR3 sequence is 13 residues long. The germline gives CDR1 SGHTA, CDR2 FQGNSA. The V end was cut by 4 bases, the J end by 7 bases, with 12 bases between.

The rearrangement links TRBV27 to TRBJ1-5; D uncertain. Per the germline V gene, CDR1 is MNHEY and CDR2 is SMNVEV (reference sequence). Trimming took 8 bases from V and 2 from J, leaving 10 bases between them. This CDR3 has 13 amino acids. CDR3 sequence: CASSTQRNQPQHF. The CDR3 coding sequence is TGTGCCAGCTCCACACAGCGCAATCAGCCCCAGCATTTT.

There are a few counts of this clone. The rearrangement joins TRBV9 to TRBJ1-5; D is uncertain. Germline CDR1 and CDR2: SGDLS and YYNGEE. Trimming took off 0 bases at V and 0 bases at J, with 7 bases between the two ends. The CDR3 is made up of 15 amino acids. The CDR3: CASSVAAYSNQPQHF. The CDR3 nucleotides are TGTGCCAGCAGCGTAGCCGCCTATAGCAATCAGCCCCAGCATTTT. The full variable domain, with the rest looked up from reference TRBV9 and TRBJ1-5, is DSGVTQTPKHLITATGQRVTLRCSPRSGDLSVYWYQQSLDQGLQFLIQYYNGEERAKGNILERFSAQQFPDLHSELNLSSLELGDSALYFCASSVAAYSNQPQHFGDGTRLSIL.

This clone came up a few times. The J gene is TRBJ2-4, the V gene TRBV9; 8 bases map to TRBD1. The V gene end was trimmed by 4 bases and the J gene end by 3 bases; junction bases not matched to a gene: 6. In germline, CDR1 is SGDLS, CDR2 YYNGEE. This CDR3 has 15 amino acids. The CDR3 DNA reads TGTGCCAGCAGCCCGACAGGGGCAAACAAAAACATTCAGTACTTC. Translated: CASSPTGANKNIQYF. Variable domain in full (rest from reference TRBV9 and TRBJ2-4): DSGVTQTPKHLITATGQRVTLRCSPRSGDLSVYWYQQSLDQGLQFLIQYYNGEERAKGNILERFSAQQFPDLHSELNLSSLELGDSALYFCASSPTGANKNIQYFGAGTRLSVL.

This clone turned up a few times. The gene calls are TRBV27 and TRBJ2-7; 9 nucleotides line up with TRBD2. The J segment lost 5 bases and the V segment lost 2 bases, leaving 10 bases of the junction unmatched. The CDR3 contains 16 residues. Germline CDR1 MNHEY, CDR2 SMNVEV (reference sequence). In DNA, the CDR3 is TGTGCCAGCAGTTTAAATCCGAGGCGGGGGGGAAACGAGCAGTACTTC. Amino acids: CASSLNPRRGGNEQYF.

The rearrangement links TRBV15 to TRBJ2-7; 11 positions match TRBD2. V gave up 11 bases and J gave up 2 bases; unmatched junction bases: 20. The CDR3 totals 18 residues. Germline V gives CDR1 LNHNV, CDR2 YYDKDF (reference sequence). The CDR3 here is CADTPPGLADLGAYEQYF. As DNA, the CDR3 is TGTGCCGACACCCCACCGGGACTAGCGGACCTCGGCGCCTACGAGCAGTACTTC.

This clone was counted between two and nine times. The genes are TRBV2 and TRBJ2-5; 13 bases are a match to TRBD2. The CDR3 length is 14 residues. The junction had 3 bases not matched to a gene; V was cut back by 6 bases and J by 5 bases. Germline assignment: CDR1 SNHLY and CDR2 FYNNEI. Here the CDR3 reads CASSGTSGEETQYF. The CDR3 DNA sequence: TGTGCCAGCAGCGGGACTAGCGGGGAGGAGACCCAGTACTTC.

The table lists this clone with a few counts. The chain links TRBV2 to TRBJ2-3, with unresolved D. Trimming left V 4 bases short and J 2 bases short, with 13 bases between. The germline gives CDR1 SNHLY, CDR2 FYNNEI. The CDR3 consists of 15 residues. CDR3 DNA: TGTGCCAGCAGTGGAGAGAACAGCTTCACAGATACGCAGTATTTT. This gives the protein CASSGENSFTDTQYF.

This clone showed up just a few times. This rearrangement joins TRBV19 to TRBJ1-5; no clear D gene. The germline V and J ends were trimmed by 6 bases and 6 bases, with 9 bases remaining between them. CDR1 is LNHDA and CDR2 is SQIVND in the germline V gene (reference sequence). The length of the CDR3 is 12 residues. The CDR3 protein is CASRAYSQPQHF. In DNA, the CDR3 is TGTGCCAGTAGGGCCTATTCTCAGCCCCAGCATTTT.

The V call is TRBV6-1, the J call TRBJ2-1; 8 positions agree with TRBD2. Germline CDR1 MNHNS, CDR2 SASEGT. This CDR3 is built from 14 residues. With V trimmed by 11 bases and J by 2 bases, 8 bases remained unmatched. The chain's CDR3 is CAHREGEAYNEQFF. In DNA, the CDR3 is TGTGCCCATCGGGAGGGGGAGGCCTACAATGAGCAGTTCTTC.

The chain uses TRBV11-2 and TRBJ1-5; 7 bases align to TRBD1. Trimming took 4 bases from V and 10 from J; bases not matched to a gene: 4. The length of the CDR3 is 12 residues. Germline V gene lookup returns CDR1 SGHAT and CDR2 FQNNGV. The CDR3 coding sequence is TGTGCCAGCAGCTCAGGGGGAGTCCCCCAGCATTTT. Protein product: CASSSGGVPQHF.